These T cell receptor beta chains were read from a single sample in a study of T cell changes during pregnancy in multiple sclerosis. TCRdb keeps only in-frame clones here, not all; method: immunoSEQ multiplex PCR. The table shows roughly 32,000 clones, with around 90% occurring only once. The source material was CD4+ T cells from peripheral blood mononuclear cells, sampled in the second trimester of pregnancy. These receptors were collected from a female donor in good health, enrolled as a control in a pregnancy study. Both conserved end residues are part of each CDR3. The order of the fields is V gene, CDR3 protein.

>TRBV7-2
CASTTPGGHNQETQYF
>TRBV6-1
CASSEPTGGFYTEAFF
>TRBV11-2
CASSLVSGGSRADTQYF
>TRBV6-5
CASSSSDSFEAFF
>TRBV5-4
CASSLWGAGANVLTF
>TRBV11-3
CASSLDGTSGGWQTQYF
>TRBV6-1
CASVERSNQPQHF
>TRBV6-5
CASRAGGWTTDTQYF
>TRBV30
CAWSDNSNQPQHF
>TRBV6-5
CASSSSPNTDTQYF
>TRBV5-4
CASSSGAGGLNEQFF
>TRBV9
CASSVGAMFSLETQYF
>TRBV20-1
CSTRDGYTF
>TRBV10-1
CASSRQGANTEAFF
>TRBV29-1
CSVGQGKAEAFF
>TRBV19
CASSRGDRDNYGYTF
>TRBV27
CASSSVGVYGYTF
>TRBV4-1
CASRAGTGVGGELFF
>TRBV19
CASSIAGQGGGPQHF
>TRBV11-3
CASSLDRDSSTDTQYF
>TRBV25-1
CASSDDRYGIEQFF
>TRBV11-3
CASSLGDRLASTDTQYF
>TRBV2
CASSAGTSGSGTGELFF
>TRBV30
CAWSAQTGYGYTF
>TRBV27
CASSLSYPTGFGETQYF
>TRBV5-1
CASSETPTGIDGYTF
>TRBV7-9
CASSPWGASGTDTQYF
>TRBV5-1
CASSKTLAGGPTDTQYF
>TRBV10-2
CASSEDSHHYQPQHF
>TRBV6-1
CASSELDRGSQPQHF
>TRBV6-5
CASSYGGPGYEQYF
>TRBV2
CASIGSGRWTGELFF
>TRBV28
CASSLTGGSNQPQHF
>TRBV6-6
CASREADSTYEQYF
>TRBV5-6
CASSLVRVMNTEAFF
>TRBV29-1
CSVELEQGRAFF
>TRBV11-1
CASSLGQGMTYEQYF
>TRBV19
CASSARGASGRGPDTQYF
>TRBV6-6
CASSYEGAGANVLTF
>TRBV30
CAWTLAGGAGELFF
>TRBV19
CASNRQLPNTGELFF
>TRBV4-1
CASSPYPAGRWDNEQFF